The rows below give T cell receptor beta chains drawn from one sample of a study of T cells in Graves' hyperthyroidism and ophthalmopathy. TCRdb used MiXCR to reprocess the multiplex PCR reads, holding one entry per CDR3 protein. In the table there are roughly 290,000 distinct CDR3 sequences, around 13% of which are singletons. The sequencing sample was made of blood. These receptors originate from a woman in her thirties or forties with Graves' hyperthyroidism. The CDR3 runs from the conserved cysteine through the conserved F or W. The D gene is left open where the match is weak. The size of a clone is reported for some rows only, either as once, few or many, or as a class for expanded clones.

clone size	D gene	V gene	J gene	CDR3 protein	CDR3 DNA
few	.	TRBV18	TRBJ1-1	CASSPSSMNTEAFF	TGTGCCAGCTCACCCTCATCCATGAACACTGAAGCTTTCTTT
few	.	TRBV19	TRBJ1-5	CASSIGLRDQPQHF	TGTGCCAGTAGTATAGGTCTCCGGGATCAGCCCCAGCATTTT
many	.	TRBV19	TRBJ1-5	CASKQVGNQPQHF	TGTGCCAGTAAACAGGTCGGGAATCAGCCCCAGCATTTT
many	.	TRBV29-1	TRBJ2-3	CSVQTNTDTQYF	TGCAGCGTTCAGACTAACACAGATACGCAGTATTTT
.	.	TRBV20-1	TRBJ2-7	CSASRPGGTNYEQYF	TGCAGTGCTAGTCGGCCGGGCGGAACGAATTACGAGCAGTACTTC
.	.	TRBV29-1	TRBJ2-5	CSVVRGGETQYF	TGCAGCGTTGTCCGGGGAGGAGAGACCCAGTACTTC
many	.	TRBV12-3/TRBV12-4	TRBJ1-5	CASSFDPSYQPQHF	TGTGCCAGCAGTTTCGACCCGAGTTATCAGCCCCAGCATTTT
few	TRBD1	TRBV27	TRBJ1-5	CASRVLGGGLNNQPQHF	TGTGCCAGCCGAGTTTTGGGAGGGGGCCTTAACAATCAGCCCCAGCATTTT
many	.	TRBV29-1	TRBJ1-2	CSVESGPNYGYTF	TGCAGCGTTGAGTCGGGGCCTAACTATGGCTACACCTTC
.	.	TRBV5-1	TRBJ2-5	CASSSGNSPSETQYF	TGCGCCAGCAGCTCTGGAAACAGCCCCAGCGAGACCCAGTACTTC